This T cell receptor beta chain was sequenced during a study of blood T cell repertoires in COVID-19. Study information: The United States, Italy and Spain supplied acute and convalescent COVID-19 samples. Sources were T cells, B-cell-depleted T cells, or PBMCs; the material itself was cDNA or gDNA.

This CDR3 comprises 12 residues. Trimming removed 1 base from V and 7 bases from J, with 7 bases in between. Germline loops: CDR1 MNHNS, CDR2 SASEGT. Authors' processing steps: For nucleated cells, counts were estimated from reference gene primer amplification. Generated by immunoSEQ multiplex PCR, the TCRdb table keeps only in-frame clones and is missing some. V, J and clone size were drawn from that table, and D and trimming were deduced from the DNA. The data show approximately 190,000 clones, around 76% seen once. Patients at the Seattle site were enrolled during active infection and followed longitudinally.

Sequencing input: peripheral blood. The V call is TRBV6-1, the J call TRBJ1-2; D is ambiguous. The source is a woman in her sixties with COVID-19, enrolled during active disease. DNA of the CDR3: TGTGCCAGCAGTGAAGGGGCGCGTGGCTACACCTTC. It specifies CASSEGARGYTF.